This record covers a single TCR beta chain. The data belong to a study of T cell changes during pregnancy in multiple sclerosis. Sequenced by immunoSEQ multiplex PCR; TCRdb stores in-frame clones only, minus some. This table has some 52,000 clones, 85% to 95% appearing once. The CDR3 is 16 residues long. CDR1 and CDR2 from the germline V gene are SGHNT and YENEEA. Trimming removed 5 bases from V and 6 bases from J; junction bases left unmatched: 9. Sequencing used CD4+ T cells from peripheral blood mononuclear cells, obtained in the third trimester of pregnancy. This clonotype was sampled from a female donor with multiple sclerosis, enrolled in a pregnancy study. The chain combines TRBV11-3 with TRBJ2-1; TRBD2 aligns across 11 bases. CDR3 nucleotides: TGTGCCAGCAGCCCAACGCTAGCGGGGGGAATCAATGAGCAGTTCTTC. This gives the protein CASSPTLAGGINEQFF.